The rows below give T cell receptor beta chains drawn from one sample of a study of T cell clones after liver transplantation. Produced via immunoSEQ multiplex PCR; TCRdb's table is partial and in-frame only. The top ten clones hold about 1% of a sample with more than 95,000 clones, roughly four fifths of them seen once. The specimen comprised CD4+ T cells from blood, sampled before liver transplant. The receptors originated from a human donor who received a liver transplant. Both conserved end residues are part of each CDR3. The order of the fields is D gene, clone size, V gene, J gene, CDR3 DNA, CDR3 protein. The D gene is left open where the match is weak. Clone size appears in some rows only: once, few, many, or a class for an expanded clone.

TRBD2	-	TRBV28	TRBJ2-1	TGTGCCAGCAGTTTATCCTCGGGACTACCGTTGAGCTCCTACAATGAGCAGTTCTTC	CASSLSSGLPLSSYNEQFF
TRBD1	-	TRBV7-9	TRBJ2-7	TGTGCCAGCAGCCCCGGACAGGGCGATCCGCGCCCATCCGAGCAGTACTTC	CASSPGQGDPRPSEQYF
TRBD2	-	TRBV27	TRBJ2-4	TGTGCCAGCGCGGGGGGACCAGCCAAAAACATTCAGTACTTC	CASAGGPAKNIQYF
-	once	TRBV5-1	TRBJ1-5	TGCGCCAGCAGCTGGGGGAGTCCGGGGGATCAGCCCCAGCATTTT	CASSWGSPGDQPQHF
TRBD1	-	TRBV6-5	TRBJ1-4	TGTGCCAGCAGCCACGGGGACAGAAATGAAAAACTGTTTTTT	CASSHGDRNEKLFF
-	-	TRBV7-2	TRBJ2-1	TGTGCCAGCAGCTTAAGGTACGAGCAGTTCTTC	CASSLRYEQFF
TRBD1	-	TRBV5-6	TRBJ2-5	TGTGCCAGCAGCACTACCTTCTCTCGACAGGGGGCGCGGGAGACCCAGTACTTC	CASSTTFSRQGARETQYF
TRBD2	few	TRBV5-1	TRBJ2-1	TGCGCCAGCAGCCCCCTCGGAGCGGGGGACTACAATGAGCAGTTCTTC	CASSPLGAGDYNEQFF
TRBD1	-	TRBV9	TRBJ1-1	TGTGCCAGCAGCGTAGTTGGACAGGGGAGGACTGAAGCTTTCTTT	CASSVVGQGRTEAFF
TRBD1	-	TRBV25-1	TRBJ2-5	TGTGCCAGCAGTGAATACGCGGGACAGGGGAGGGAGACCCAGTACTTC	CASSEYAGQGRETQYF
TRBD1	-	TRBV5-1	TRBJ1-2	TGCGCCAGCAGCTTTAATACAGGGGATAACTATGGCTACACCTTC	CASSFNTGDNYGYTF
-	-	TRBV4-1	TRBJ1-6	TGCGCCAGCAGCCAAGCCTCGGGGGGACGTTCACCCCTCCACTTT	CASSQASGGRSPLHF
-	-	TRBV5-1	TRBJ2-7	TGCGCCAGCAGCTTGTTATCGGGGTCCTACGAGCAGTACTTC	CASSLLSGSYEQYF
-	once	TRBV27	TRBJ2-5	TGTGCCAGCAGTCCCCTGGACTACCTCCCAGAGACCCAGTACTTC	CASSPLDYLPETQYF
-	-	TRBV6-6	TRBJ1-1	TGTGCCAGCAGTCCCCTGGGGGGCATGAACACTGAAGCTTTCTTT	CASSPLGGMNTEAFF
TRBD2	-	TRBV5-4	TRBJ2-7	TGTGCCAGCAGTCCAGAACCGGGACTACCCTACGAGCAGTACTTC	CASSPEPGLPYEQYF
TRBD2	once	TRBV5-1	TRBJ2-1	TGCGCCAGCAGCTCCCCGGGACTAGGGGCGCGGAATGAGCAGTTCTTC	CASSSPGLGARNEQFF
TRBD2	-	TRBV14	TRBJ2-7	TGTGCCAGCAGCCAAGATACGGTAGCGGGGGGGCAGGAAGACGAGCAGTACTTC	CASSQDTVAGGQEDEQYF
-	-	TRBV19	TRBJ1-5	TGTGCCAGTCATACAAGAGATTATAGCAATCAGCCCCAGCATTTT	CASHTRDYSNQPQHF
-	few	TRBV19	TRBJ1-6	TGTGCCAGTAGTATGGCGAGCTCCTATAATTCACCCCTCCACTTT	CASSMASSYNSPLHF
-	-	TRBV5-6	TRBJ1-6	TGTGCCAGCAGCTTGGGCTGGGTGACGTCACCCCTCCACTTT	CASSLGWVTSPLHF
TRBD1	few	TRBV28	TRBJ1-5	TGTGCCAGCAGGAACAGGGGGCCAATGAGCAATCAGCCCCAGCATTTT	CASRNRGPMSNQPQHF
TRBD2	-	TRBV5-1	TRBJ2-3	TGCGCCAGCAGCCCCGGGAGGAGACGGGAGGCAGATACGCAGTATTTT	CASSPGRRREADTQYF
-	few	TRBV14	TRBJ2-5	TGTGCCAGCAGCCCCCAACTCGGGGAGACCCAGTACTTC	CASSPQLGETQYF